This TCR beta chain was sequenced during a study of blood T cell repertoires in COVID-19. CDR3 length: 18 residues. Germline assignment: CDR1 SGHTS and CDR2 YDEGEE. Deletions cut 0 bases from V and 0 bases from J, with 13 bases between. Sequencing used immunoSEQ multiplex PCR; TCRdb keeps in-frame clones, though not all of them. The sample consists of 490,000 or so clones, roughly nine tenths of them appearing once. Participants, roughly 18 to 90 years old, spanned approximately 25 US areas. Two consecutive negative NP/OP PCR tests, clearance, or resolved symptoms defined Cohort 3 recovery. This receptor was obtained from a woman in her fifties or sixties who had recovered from COVID-19. The sample consisted of PBMCs or T cells enriched from blood (not recorded which). This sequence joins TRBV5-8 and TRBJ2-6; perhaps TRBD1 as D (6 bases). The CDR3 DNA follows: TGTGCCAGCAGCTTGGAATATGACAGGACCTCTGGGGCCAACGTCCTGACTTTC. It yields the protein CASSLEYDRTSGANVLTF.